Each of the 15 T cell receptor beta chains below was sequenced from the same sample in a study of cytomegalovirus exposure and HLA in healthy donors. 60 Vbeta and 13 Jbeta primers were used in PCR. Data came from immunoSEQ multiplex PCR; TCRdb stores just in-frame clones and leaves some out. The repertoire has 95,000 to 150,000 clones, about three quarters of them found once; the top ten carry roughly 8.2%. The sequencing input was PBMCs. The receptors here all came from a woman between 35 and 50 years old in good health and CMV-seropositive.

V is TRBV9 and J is TRBJ2-1; 8 nucleotides agree with TRBD2. J was trimmed by 2 bases and V by 2 bases; bases with no gene match: 3. CDR1 and CDR2 from the germline V gene are SGDLS and YYNGEE. There are 15 residues in the CDR3. The CDR3: CASSVDGGAYNEQFF. The CDR3 nucleotides read TGTGCCAGCAGCGTGGACGGGGGGGCCTACAATGAGCAGTTCTTC.

The genes are TRBV7-6 and TRBJ1-2, with 10 bases lining up with TRBD1. The CDR3 has 14 residues. Germline CDR1 and CDR2: SGHVS and FNYEAQ. The V and J ends lost 1 base and 8 bases, in that order; junction bases with no gene match: 4. As DNA, the CDR3 is TGTGCCAGCAGCTTAGAAGGGACAGGGGAAGGCTACACCTTC. It is translated as CASSLEGTGEGYTF.

This clone has a handful of counts. The rearrangement joins TRBV2 to TRBJ1-1, with D possibly TRBD1 on 5 matching bases. Germline values: CDR1 SNHLY, CDR2 FYNNEI. This CDR3 comprises 14 residues. V lost 7 bases to trimming and J lost 5 bases, with 17 bases between them. DNA of the CDR3: TGTGCCAGCAATTGGACAACCTCGAGTACTGAAGCTTTCTTT. It encodes CASNWTTSSTEAFF.

The genes are TRBV7-2 and TRBJ1-4; D gene uncertain. The germline V gene has CDR1 SGHTA and CDR2 FQGNSA. CDR3 length: 14 residues. Trimming cost V 2 bases and J 10 bases, with 14 bases left between them. CDR3: CASSLSTYPSKLFF. In nucleotides, the CDR3 is TGTGCCAGCAGCTTATCGACATACCCGTCAAAACTGTTTTTT.

The chain combines TRBV18 with TRBJ1-2, with 8 bases identical to TRBD1. Trimming took 3 bases from V and 1 from J; bases not matched to a gene: 7. Looked up from germline, CDR1 is KGHSH and CDR2 is LQKENI. This CDR3 is 16 amino acids long. CDR3 sequence reads: CASSPPGQGHNYGYTF. The DNA for the CDR3 is TGTGCCAGCTCACCGCCTGGACAGGGACATAACTATGGCTACACCTTC. Full variable domain (missing parts from reference TRBV18 and TRBJ1-2): NAGVMQNPRHLVRRRGQEARLRCSPMKGHSHVYWYRQLPEEGLKFMVYLQKENIIDESGMPKERFSAEFPKEGPSILRIQQVVRGDSAAYFCASSPPGQGHNYGYTFGSGTRLTVV.

The chain joins TRBV18 to TRBJ1-5; no definite D call. Trimming took off 1 base at V and 4 bases at J, with 11 bases between the two ends. CDR1 is KGHSH and CDR2 is LQKENI in the germline V gene. The CDR3 totals 15 residues. CDR3 sequence: CASSPRSGRNQPQHF. The CDR3 coding sequence is TGTGCCAGCTCACCACGTTCGGGGAGAAATCAGCCCCAGCATTTT. The variable domain in full, completed from reference TRBV18 and TRBJ1-5, reads NAGVMQNPRHLVRRRGQEARLRCSPMKGHSHVYWYRQLPEEGLKFMVYLQKENIIDESGMPKERFSAEFPKEGPSILRIQQVVRGDSAAYFCASSPRSGRNQPQHFGDGTRLSIL.

The chain links TRBV6-5 to TRBJ1-6; maybe TRBD1 (5 bases). Germline CDR1 is MNHEY and CDR2 is SVGAGI. CDR3 length equals 13 residues. V lost 6 bases, J lost 8 bases, and 11 bases lay in between. The CDR3 protein is CASRLGGDSPLHF. The CDR3 DNA is TGTGCCAGCAGACTGGGGGGGGATTCACCCCTCCACTTT.

This sequence joins TRBV11-1 and TRBJ2-1; TRBD2 matches 7 bases. The ends lost 4 bases at V and 8 bases at J; junction bases unmatched: 14. The germline gives CDR1 SGHAT, CDR2 FQDESV (reference sequence). The CDR3 consists of 16 residues. In DNA, the CDR3 is TGTGCCAGCAGCTGGGCCCCTGGCGGGGGAGGCGATGAGCAGTTCTTC. It translates to CASSWAPGGGGDEQFF.

The gene calls are TRBV6-5 and TRBJ1-5, with 8 bases that match TRBD1. V dropped 4 bases and J dropped 7; count of bases not matched to a gene: 3. The CDR3 length is 13 residues. Per germline, CDR1 MNHEY and CDR2 SVGAGI. CDR3 nucleotide sequence: TGTGCCAGCAGTTCGGACAGGGACCAGCCCCAGCATTTT. It encodes CASSSDRDQPQHF.

The chain uses TRBV4-1 and TRBJ2-7, with 9 bases aligning to TRBD1. Looked up from germline, CDR1 is MGHRA and CDR2 is YSYEKL. Trimming removed 4 bases from V and 5 bases from J; junction bases left unmatched: 12. The CDR3 is 16 amino acids. The CDR3 nucleotides are TGCGCCAGCAGCCGGGACTACCGGGACAGGGTTCACGAGCAGTACTTC. This gives the protein CASSRDYRDRVHEQYF.

The rearrangement uses TRBV4-1 and TRBJ2-3; 9 bases agree with TRBD2. CDR3 length equals 16 residues. V shed 1 base and J 4 bases; nucleotides not matched to a gene: 6. Germline values: CDR1 MGHRA, CDR2 YSYEKL. The CDR3 sequence: CASSQASGGTSDTQYF. The CDR3, as DNA: TGCGCCAGCAGCCAAGCCAGCGGGGGGACCTCAGATACGCAGTATTTT.

The table lists this clone with a few counts. The rearrangement joins TRBV2 to TRBJ2-7; no clear D gene. V dropped 1 base and J dropped 3 bases, with 7 bases sitting between them. Per germline, CDR1 SNHLY and CDR2 FYNNEI. The CDR3 spans 13 residues. The CDR3 protein is CASSEDGFYEQYF. The CDR3 DNA is TGTGCCAGCAGTGAAGATGGCTTCTACGAGCAGTACTTC.

V gene TRBV29-1 combines with J gene TRBJ2-1, with 8 bases matching TRBD2. The CDR3 sequence is 14 residues long. Germline trimming cut 5 bases from V and 6 bases from J; bases unmatched to any gene: 9. The germline gives CDR1 SQVTM, CDR2 ANQGSEA. CDR3 bases: TGCAGCGTTCGGCGGGGGGCCCTAAGCAATGAGCAGTTCTTC. It yields the protein CSVRRGALSNEQFF.

This clone was detected a few times. This rearrangement joins TRBV6-5 to TRBJ2-3, with D perhaps TRBD2 (5 bases). V lost 6 bases and J 4 bases, leaving 11 bases between the germline ends. Germline CDR1 and CDR2: MNHEY and SVGAGI. The CDR3 loop spans 13 amino acids. The CDR3 reads CASRTLVADTQYF. The CDR3 region has the DNA TGTGCCAGCAGAACACTAGTGGCAGATACGCAGTATTTT.

The V gene is TRBV11-2, the J gene TRBJ1-1, with TRBD1 identical over 8 bases. The CDR3 is made up of 13 amino acids. CDR1 is SGHAT and CDR2 is FQNNGV in the germline V gene. V lost 5 bases, J lost 5 bases, and 4 bases stayed unmatched. The CDR3 spells CASSTDRETEAFF. CDR3 in DNA: TGTGCCAGCAGCACGGACAGGGAGACTGAAGCTTTCTTT.